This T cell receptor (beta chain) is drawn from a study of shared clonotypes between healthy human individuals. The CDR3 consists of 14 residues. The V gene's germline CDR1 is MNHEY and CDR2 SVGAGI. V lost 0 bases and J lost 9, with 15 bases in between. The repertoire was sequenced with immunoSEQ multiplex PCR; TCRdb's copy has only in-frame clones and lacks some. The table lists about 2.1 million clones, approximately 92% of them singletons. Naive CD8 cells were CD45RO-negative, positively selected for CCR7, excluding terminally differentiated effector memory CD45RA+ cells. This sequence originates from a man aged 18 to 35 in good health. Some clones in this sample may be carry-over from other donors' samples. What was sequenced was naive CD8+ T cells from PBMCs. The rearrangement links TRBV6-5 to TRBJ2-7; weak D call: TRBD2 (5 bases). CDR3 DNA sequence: TGTGCCAGCAGTTACTCGACATCGCTAGCCGGGCAGTACTTC. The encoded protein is CASSYSTSLAGQYF.